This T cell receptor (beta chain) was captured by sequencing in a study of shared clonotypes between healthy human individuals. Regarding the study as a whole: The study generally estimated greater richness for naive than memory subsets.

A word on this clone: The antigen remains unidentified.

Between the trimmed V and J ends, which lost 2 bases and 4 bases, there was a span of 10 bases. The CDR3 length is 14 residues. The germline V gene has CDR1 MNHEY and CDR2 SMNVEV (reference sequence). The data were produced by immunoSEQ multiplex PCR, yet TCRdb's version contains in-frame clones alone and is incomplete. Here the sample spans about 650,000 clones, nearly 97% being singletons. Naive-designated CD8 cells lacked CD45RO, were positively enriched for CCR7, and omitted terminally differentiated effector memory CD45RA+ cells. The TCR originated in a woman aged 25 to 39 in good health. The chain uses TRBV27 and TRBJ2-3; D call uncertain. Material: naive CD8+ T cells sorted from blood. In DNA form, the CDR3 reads TGTGCCAGCAGTTTAGTAGGCGGTGCAGATACGCAGTATTTT. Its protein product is CASSLVGGADTQYF.